This T cell receptor (beta chain) originates from a study of blood T cell repertoires in COVID-19. Study-level information: COVID-19 samples, acute and convalescent, were from the United States, Italy and Spain. PBMCs, B-cell-depleted T cells, or T cells provided the cDNA or gDNA that made up the material.

The CDR3 is 16 residues long. Trimming at V came to 1 base and at J to 6 bases, leaving 6 bases not matched to a gene. Looked up from germline, CDR1 is MNHNS and CDR2 is SASEGT. In its sample, this clone was seen once. In the source study's methods: Estimates of nucleated cell counts were drawn from the amplification of reference gene primers. Assay: immunoSEQ multiplex PCR; the TCRdb copy retains only in-frame clones and omits some. The V and J calls and the clone size are those of that table, but D and trimming were determined from the DNA. The sample contains about 48,000 clones, approximately 80% of which appear only once.

The chain links TRBV6-1 to TRBJ1-2; TRBD1 matches 12 bases. Sequenced material: peripheral blood. The source of this sequence is a human donor with active or convalescent COVID-19. The donor label of this sample is uncertain. CDR3 DNA sequence: TGTGCCAGCAGTGAAGGGGGGGACAGGGGGCAAAATGGCTACACCTTC. It is translated as CASSEGGDRGQNGYTF.